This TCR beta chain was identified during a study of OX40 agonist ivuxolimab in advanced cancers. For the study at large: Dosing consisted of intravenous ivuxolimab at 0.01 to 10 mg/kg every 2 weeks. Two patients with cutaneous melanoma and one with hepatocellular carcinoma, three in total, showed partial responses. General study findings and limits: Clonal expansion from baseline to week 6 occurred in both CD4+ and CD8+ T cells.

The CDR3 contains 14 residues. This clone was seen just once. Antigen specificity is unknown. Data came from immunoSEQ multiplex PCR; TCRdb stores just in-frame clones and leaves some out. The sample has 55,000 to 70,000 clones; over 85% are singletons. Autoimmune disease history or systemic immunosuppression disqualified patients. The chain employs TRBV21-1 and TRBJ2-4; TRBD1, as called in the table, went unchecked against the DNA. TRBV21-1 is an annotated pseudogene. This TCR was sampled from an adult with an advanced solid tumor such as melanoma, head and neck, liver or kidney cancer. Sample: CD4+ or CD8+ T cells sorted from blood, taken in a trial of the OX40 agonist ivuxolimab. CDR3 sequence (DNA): TGTGCCAGCAGGCAGGGGGCGTCTGAAAACATTCAGTACTTC. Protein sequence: CASRQGASENIQYF.